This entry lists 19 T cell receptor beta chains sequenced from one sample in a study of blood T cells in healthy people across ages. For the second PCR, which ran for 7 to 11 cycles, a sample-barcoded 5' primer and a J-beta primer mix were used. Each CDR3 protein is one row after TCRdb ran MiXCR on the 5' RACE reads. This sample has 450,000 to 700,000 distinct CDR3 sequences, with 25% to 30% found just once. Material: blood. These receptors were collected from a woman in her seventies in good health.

In DNA form, the CDR3 reads TGCGCCAGCAGCCTTAGCGGGGCAGGGGAGACCCAGTACTTC. The encoded protein is CASSLSGAGETQYF. V usage is TRBV5-1 and J usage is TRBJ2-5; 8 bases map to TRBD2. The germline CDR1 and CDR2 sequences are SGHRS and YFSETQ. The trim removed 4 bases at V and 5 bases at J, leaving 7 bases unmatched. CDR3 length: 14 residues.

CDR3 DNA: TGTGCCAGCAGTTATGGACAGGGGTCGCCCGAAGCTTTCTTT. Translation: CASSYGQGSPEAFF. V and J are TRBV12-3 or TRBV12-4 and TRBJ1-1; 9 positions match TRBD1. The CDR3 loop spans 14 amino acids. J gave up 8 bases and V 4 bases, and 8 bases lay outside the gene matches.

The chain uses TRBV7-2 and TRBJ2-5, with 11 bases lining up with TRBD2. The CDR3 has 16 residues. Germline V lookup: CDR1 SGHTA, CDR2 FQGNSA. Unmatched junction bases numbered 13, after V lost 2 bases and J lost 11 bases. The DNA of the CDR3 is TGTGCCAGCAGCTTAATTTTAGCGGGGGGGGGATGCAAGCAGTACTTC. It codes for CASSLILAGGGCKQYF.

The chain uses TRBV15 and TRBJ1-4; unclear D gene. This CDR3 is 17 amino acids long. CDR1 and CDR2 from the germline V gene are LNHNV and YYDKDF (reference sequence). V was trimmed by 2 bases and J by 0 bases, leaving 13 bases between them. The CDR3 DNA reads TGTGCCACCAGCAGACCGACGGATTCCGCAACTAATGAAAAACTGTTTTTT. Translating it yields CATSRPTDSATNEKLFF.

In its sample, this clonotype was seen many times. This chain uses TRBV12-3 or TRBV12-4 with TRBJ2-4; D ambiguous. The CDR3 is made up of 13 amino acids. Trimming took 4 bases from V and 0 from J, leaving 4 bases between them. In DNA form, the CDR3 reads TGTGCCAGCAGTTCCTTAGCCAAAAACATTCAGTACTTC. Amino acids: CASSSLAKNIQYF.

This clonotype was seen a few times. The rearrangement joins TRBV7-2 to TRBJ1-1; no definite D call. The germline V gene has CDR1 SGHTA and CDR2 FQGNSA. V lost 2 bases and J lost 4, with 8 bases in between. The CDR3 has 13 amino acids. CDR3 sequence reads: CASSLNTRTEAFF. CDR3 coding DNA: TGTGCCAGCAGCTTAAACACCCGCACTGAAGCTTTCTTT.

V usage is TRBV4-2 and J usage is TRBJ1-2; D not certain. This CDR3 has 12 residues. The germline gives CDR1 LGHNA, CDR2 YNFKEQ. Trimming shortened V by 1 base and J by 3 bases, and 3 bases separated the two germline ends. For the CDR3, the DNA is TGTGCCAGCAGCCAAGCTTACTATGGCTACACCTTC. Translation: CASSQAYYGYTF.

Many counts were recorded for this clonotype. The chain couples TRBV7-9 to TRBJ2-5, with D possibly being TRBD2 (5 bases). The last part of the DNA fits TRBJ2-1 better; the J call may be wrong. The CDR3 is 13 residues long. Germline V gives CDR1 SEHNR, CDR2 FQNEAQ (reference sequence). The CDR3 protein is CASSEAVVGEQFF. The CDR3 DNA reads TGTGCCAGCAGCGAAGCGGTCGTAGGTGAGCAGTTCTTC.

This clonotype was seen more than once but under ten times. The chain's CDR3 is CSARDLRTGEEKLFF. The CDR3 DNA follows: TGCAGTGCTAGAGATCTCCGGACAGGGGAAGAAAAACTGTTTTTT. The chain is built from TRBV20-1 and TRBJ1-4; 9 nucleotides align to TRBD1. The CDR3 length is 15 residues. V shed 0 bases, J shed 8 bases, and the junction held 7 bases outside the gene matches. Germline lookup yields CDR1 DFQATT and CDR2 SNEGSKA (reference sequence).

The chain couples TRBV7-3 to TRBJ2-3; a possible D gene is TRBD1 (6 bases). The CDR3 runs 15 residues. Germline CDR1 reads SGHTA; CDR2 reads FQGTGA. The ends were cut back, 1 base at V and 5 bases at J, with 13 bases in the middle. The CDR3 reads CASSLNGGAGDTQYF. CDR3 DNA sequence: TGTGCCAGCAGCTTAAATGGGGGCGCGGGAGATACGCAGTATTTT.

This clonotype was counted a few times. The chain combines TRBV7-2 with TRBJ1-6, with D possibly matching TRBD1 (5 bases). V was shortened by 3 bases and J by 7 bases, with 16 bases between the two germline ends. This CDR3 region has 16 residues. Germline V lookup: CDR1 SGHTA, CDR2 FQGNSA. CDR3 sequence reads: CASSLQPLGTNSPLHF. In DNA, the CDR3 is TGTGCCAGCAGCTTGCAACCCCTAGGGACGAATTCACCCCTCCACTTT.

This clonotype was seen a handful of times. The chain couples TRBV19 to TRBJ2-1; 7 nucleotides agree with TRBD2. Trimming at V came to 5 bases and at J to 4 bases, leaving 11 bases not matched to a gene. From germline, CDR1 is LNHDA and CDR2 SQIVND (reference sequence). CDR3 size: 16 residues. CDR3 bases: TGTGCCAGTAGTGGGTCGGGCGGGGGACCGTACAATGAGCAGTTCTTC. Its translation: CASSGSGGGPYNEQFF.

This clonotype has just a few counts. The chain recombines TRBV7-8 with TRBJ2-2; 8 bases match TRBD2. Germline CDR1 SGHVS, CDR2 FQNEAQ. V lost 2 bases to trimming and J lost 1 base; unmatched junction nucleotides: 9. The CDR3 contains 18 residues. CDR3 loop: CASSLNGGAFLNTGELFF. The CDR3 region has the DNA TGTGCCAGCAGCTTAAACGGGGGGGCCTTTTTGAACACCGGGGAGCTGTTTTTT.

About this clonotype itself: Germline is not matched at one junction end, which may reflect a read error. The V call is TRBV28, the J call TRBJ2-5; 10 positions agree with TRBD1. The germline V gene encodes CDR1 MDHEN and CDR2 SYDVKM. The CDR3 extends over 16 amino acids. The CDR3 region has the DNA TGTGCCGGCAGTTTCAGGGGGACAGGGGCCCAAGAGACCCAGTACTTC. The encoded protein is CAGSFRGTGAQETQYF.

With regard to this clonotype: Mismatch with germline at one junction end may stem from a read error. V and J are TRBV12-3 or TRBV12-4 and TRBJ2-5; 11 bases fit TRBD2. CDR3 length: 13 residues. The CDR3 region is CASSLAPGLAVKF. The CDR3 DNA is TGTGCCAGCAGTTTAGCGCCGGGACTAGCGGTGAAATTC.

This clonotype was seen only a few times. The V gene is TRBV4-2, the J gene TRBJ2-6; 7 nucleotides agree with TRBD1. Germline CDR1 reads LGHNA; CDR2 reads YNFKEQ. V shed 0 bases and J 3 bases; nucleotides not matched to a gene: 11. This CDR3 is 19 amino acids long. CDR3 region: CASSQDTGVVSYGANVLTF. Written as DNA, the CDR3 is TGTGCCAGCAGCCAAGATACAGGGGTCGTATCTTATGGGGCCAACGTCCTGACTTTC.

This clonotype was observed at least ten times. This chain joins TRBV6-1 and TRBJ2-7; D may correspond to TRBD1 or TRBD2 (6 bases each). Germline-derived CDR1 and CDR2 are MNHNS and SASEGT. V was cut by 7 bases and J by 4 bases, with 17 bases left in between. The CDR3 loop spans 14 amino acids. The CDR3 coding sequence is TGTGCCAGCACCCAGAACAGGGACTGGTACGAGCAGTACTTC. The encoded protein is CASTQNRDWYEQYF.

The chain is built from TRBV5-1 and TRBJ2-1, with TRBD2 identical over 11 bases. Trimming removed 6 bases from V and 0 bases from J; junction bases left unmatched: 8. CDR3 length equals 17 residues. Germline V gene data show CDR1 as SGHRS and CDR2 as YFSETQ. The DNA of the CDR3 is TGCGCCAGCAAACCGGGACTAGCGGATTACTCCTACAATGAGCAGTTCTTC. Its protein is CASKPGLADYSYNEQFF.

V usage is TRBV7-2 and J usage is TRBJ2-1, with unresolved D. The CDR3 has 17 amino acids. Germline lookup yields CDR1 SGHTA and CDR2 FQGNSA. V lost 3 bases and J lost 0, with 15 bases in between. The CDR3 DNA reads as TGTGCCAGCAGCTTTAGAGAACCCGCCAACTCCTACAATGAGCAGTTCTTC. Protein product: CASSFREPANSYNEQFF. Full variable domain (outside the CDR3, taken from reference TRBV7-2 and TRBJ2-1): GAGVSQSPSNKVTEKGKDVELRCDPISGHTALYWYRQSLGQGLEFLIYFQGNSAPDKSGLPSDRFSAERTGGSVSTLTIQRTQQEDSAVYLCASSFREPANSYNEQFFGPGTRLTVL.